The 14 T cell receptor beta chains presented below share a single source sample, sequenced in a study of Ad26.COV2.S vaccination and SARS-CoV-2 variants. Documented treatment: roughly 20 received Ad26.COV2.S at low or high dose, single or two shots; five or six received placebo; per-sample allocation not given. Samples came from day 63 after the first vaccine or placebo injection. Assay used: immunoSEQ multiplex PCR; TCRdb lists only in-frame clones, some missing. The sample consists of about 350,000 clones, around nine tenths of them appearing once. The sample consisted of peripheral blood, taken in a trial of Ad26.COV2.S vaccine versus placebo. These TCRs come from a person aged 18-65 years who received the Ad26.COV2.S COVID-19 vaccine or a placebo.

The chain carries TRBV7-2 and TRBJ2-5; D unresolved. Germline V lookup: CDR1 SGHTA, CDR2 FQGNSA. V shed 1 base and J shed 2 bases, with 11 bases lying between them. The CDR3 contains 15 residues. The CDR3 protein is CASSLGWGIQETQYF. The CDR3 DNA reads as TGTGCCAGCAGCTTAGGGTGGGGAATTCAAGAGACCCAGTACTTC.

This chain connects TRBV11-3 to TRBJ1-1, with TRBD1 as a possible D gene (6 bases). CDR3 length equals 13 residues. Trimming took off 5 bases at V and 1 base at J, with 8 bases between the two ends. The germline CDR1 and CDR2 sequences are SGHNT and YENEEA. The CDR3 nucleotides are TGTGCCAGCAGCGCGGACAGGAACACTGAAGCTTTCTTT. Its translation: CASSADRNTEAFF.

A single count supports this clone. The V gene is TRBV15, the J gene TRBJ2-1; 8 bases agree with TRBD2. The germline CDR1 and CDR2 sequences are LNHNV and YYDKDF (reference sequence). The CDR3 has 17 residues. J lost 7 bases, V lost 0 bases, and 11 bases had no gene match. CDR3 DNA: TGTGCCACCAGCAGAGATACGCGTCTAGCGGGTGTAAATGAGCAGTTCTTC. This codes for CATSRDTRLAGVNEQFF.

The rearrangement joins TRBV19 to TRBJ1-6; D might be TRBD1 (5 bases). Germline assignment: CDR1 LNHDA and CDR2 SQIVND (reference sequence). This CDR3 region has 17 residues. V was cut by 4 bases and J by 0 bases, with 13 bases left in between. Here the CDR3 reads CASSTGRGSSYNSPLHF. DNA of the CDR3: TGTGCCAGTAGTACGGGACGGGGTAGCTCCTATAATTCACCCCTCCACTTT.

The chain carries TRBV6-2 or TRBV6-3 and TRBJ2-3; 15 nucleotides agree with TRBD2. V lost 6 bases, J lost 6 bases, and 13 bases stayed unmatched. CDR3 length: 18 amino acids. The germline gives CDR1 MNHEY, CDR2 SVGEGT. CDR3 sequence: CASSQTRTSGGATDTQYF. Written as DNA, the CDR3 is TGTGCCAGCAGCCAAACCCGGACTAGCGGGGGGGCGACCGATACGCAGTATTTT.

The chain recombines TRBV2 with TRBJ2-2; maybe TRBD2 (6 bases). Trimming left V 6 bases short and J 6 bases short, with 14 bases between. There are 14 residues in the CDR3. Germline V gene lookup returns CDR1 SNHLY and CDR2 FYNNEI. The CDR3 nucleotides are TGTGCCAGCAGAAGACTAGAGACGGCCGGGGAGCTGTTTTTT. Its protein product is CASRRLETAGELFF.

The chain employs TRBV7-2 and TRBJ2-7, with 10 nucleotides matching TRBD2. V lost 2 bases, J lost 2 bases, and 3 bases stayed unmatched. This CDR3 is 15 amino acids long. Germline V gene lookup returns CDR1 SGHTA and CDR2 FQGNSA. The CDR3 DNA sequence: TGTGCCAGCAGCTTATGGACTAGCGGAGCCTACGAGCAGTACTTC. It translates to CASSLWTSGAYEQYF.

The V and J genes are TRBV23-1 and TRBJ2-2; 7 bases line up with TRBD1. TRBV23-1 is an open reading frame, and its role is uncertain. The CDR3 is made up of 18 amino acids. Trimming cost V 3 bases and J 4 bases; bases outside gene matches: 14. CDR3 residues: CASSHRGPTGDFTGELFF. The CDR3 bases are TGCGCCAGCAGTCATAGGGGGCCCACAGGGGATTTCACCGGGGAGCTGTTTTTT.

This clone was seen only once. The chain recombines TRBV5-1 with TRBJ1-3; TRBD1 matches 9 bases. The CDR3 extends over 14 amino acids. V lost 4 bases and J lost 3; bases outside the gene matches: 2. CDR1 SGHRS and CDR2 YFSETQ come from the germline V gene. DNA for the CDR3: TGCGCCAGCAGCACGGGACAGGGTGGAAACACCATATATTTT. Protein sequence: CASSTGQGGNTIYF.

The V call is TRBV19, the J call TRBJ2-2; TRBD1 is a possible D gene (5 bases). The V end was cut by 5 bases, the J end by 5 bases, with 18 bases between. CDR3 length equals 16 residues. Germline-derived CDR1 and CDR2 are LNHDA and SQIVND (reference sequence). The CDR3 DNA is TGTGCCAGTAGTCCACAGGATCCCCCTAGGACCGGGGAGCTGTTTTTT. It translates to CASSPQDPPRTGELFF.

V is TRBV6-2 or TRBV6-3 and J is TRBJ1-3; D is ambiguous. V lost 5 bases to trimming and J lost 2 bases, with 7 bases between them. The germline V gene has CDR1 MNHEY and CDR2 SVGEGT. The CDR3 totals 13 residues. CDR3: CASSTETGNTIYF. DNA for the CDR3: TGTGCCAGCAGTACGGAGACTGGAAACACCATATATTTT.

Regarding this clone: This same CDR3 is encoded by further DNA sequences in the sample. The V and J genes are TRBV30 and TRBJ2-1; no clear D gene. Trimming shortened V by 3 bases and J by 0 bases, and 6 bases separated the two germline ends. In germline, CDR1 is GTSNPN, CDR2 SVGIG (reference sequence). This CDR3 region has 13 residues. The CDR3 DNA reads as TGTGCCTGGAGCGGATCCTCCTACAATGAGCAGTTCTTC. Translated: CAWSGSSYNEQFF.

The chain uses TRBV11-2 and TRBJ1-1; no reliable D call. The CDR3 is 13 residues long. V was pared by 4 bases and J by 1 base, with 7 bases between. Germline V lookup: CDR1 SGHAT, CDR2 FQNNGV. The CDR3 here is CASSSTTNTEAFF. The CDR3 region has the DNA TGTGCCAGCAGCTCCACTACGAACACTGAAGCTTTCTTT.

This clone appeared a few times. The rearrangement joins TRBV7-9 to TRBJ1-4; D possibly corresponds to TRBD1 (6 bases). In germline, CDR1 is SEHNR, CDR2 FQNEAQ (reference sequence). V was trimmed by 3 bases and J by 8 bases, leaving 10 bases between them. This CDR3 comprises 13 residues. The CDR3 is CASSFRGEEKLFF. The CDR3 DNA is TGTGCCAGCAGCTTCAGGGGAGAGGAAAAACTGTTTTTT.